These T cell receptor beta chains were read from a single sample in a study of glioma-infiltrating T cells after dendritic cell vaccination. Measured with immunoSEQ multiplex PCR; TCRdb has only the in-frame clones, and not every one. The sample lists approximately 50,000 clones, roughly 90% seen once, with roughly 5.3% in the top ten. The material sequenced was blood, taken after dendritic cell vaccination. These receptors were taken from a human donor with glioblastoma. Each CDR3 is given with its conserved first and last residue. Each record gives: D gene, J gene, clone size, V gene, CDR3 protein, CDR3 DNA. D genes are given only for firm matches. Expanded clones get a size class; other rows say once, few or many, or leave the size out.

>.|TRBJ1-1|.|TRBV15
CATSRQVQNTEAFF
TGTGCCACCAGCAGACAGGTCCAGAACACTGAAGCTTTTTTT
>TRBD1|TRBJ2-2|.|TRBV28
CASDVDRGTGELFF
TGTGCCAGCGACGTCGACAGGGGCACCGGGGAGCTGTTTTTT
>.|TRBJ1-1|.|TRBV29-1
CSVEVSGLRGEAFF
TGCAGCGTTGAAGTAAGTGGTCTCCGGGGGGAAGCTTTCTTT
>.|TRBJ1-1|.|TRBV28
CASTMGLEDFF
TGTGCCAGCACGATGGGACTCGAAGATTTCTTT
>TRBD2|TRBJ2-7|.|TRBV27
CASSVRTSAGYEQYF
TGTGCCAGCAGTGTTCGGACTAGTGCGGGCTACGAGCAGTACTTC
>TRBD1|TRBJ2-2|.|TRBV18
CASSPWTGRTGELFF
TGTGCCAGCTCACCTTGGACAGGGCGCACCGGGGAGCTGTTTTTT
>TRBD2|TRBJ2-1|.|TRBV10-3
CAISDFPSGSLNEQFF
TGTGCCATCAGTGACTTTCCTAGCGGGAGTCTGAATGAGCAGTTCTTC
>TRBD1|TRBJ1-2|.|TRBV6-5
CASSYIGDRSGYTF
TGTGCCAGCAGTTACATTGGGGACAGGTCTGGCTACACCTTC
>.|TRBJ2-7|.|TRBV11-3
CASSRGYRDEQYF
TGTGCCAGCAGCCGAGGGTATAGGGACGAGCAGTACTTC
>TRBD1|TRBJ2-1|.|TRBV7-9
CASRTTGDEQFF
TGTGCCAGCAGAACAACAGGGGATGAGCAGTTCTTC
>TRBD2|TRBJ2-1|.|TRBV7-9
CASSPPGLAGFDEQFF
TGTGCCAGCAGCCCCCCTGGACTAGCGGGATTCGATGAGCAGTTCTTC
>.|TRBJ2-7|.|TRBV5-4
CASSSQGGGNEQYF
TGTGCCAGCAGCTCGCAGGGAGGTGGAAACGAGCAGTACTTC
>TRBD1|TRBJ2-1|.|TRBV19
CASSRTGGVANEQFF
TGTGCCAGTAGTCGGACAGGGGGCGTTGCAAATGAGCAGTTCTTC
>TRBD1|TRBJ2-1|once|TRBV5-1
CASSWGQGNINEQFF
TGCGCCAGCAGCTGGGGACAGGGGAACATCAATGAGCAGTTCTTC
>.|TRBJ2-3|.|TRBV19
CASSVRPRDLSTDTQYF
TGTGCCAGTAGCGTACGACCCCGGGATCTGAGCACAGATACGCAGTATTTT
>.|TRBJ2-1|.|TRBV30
CAWSARSDNEQFF
TGTGCCTGGAGTGCCCGATCGGACAATGAGCAGTTCTTC
>TRBD2|TRBJ2-1|.|TRBV9
CASSVTSGLYNEQFF
TGTGCCAGCAGCGTAACTAGCGGACTATACAATGAGCAGTTCTTC
>TRBD1|TRBJ2-6|.|TRBV28
CASIDHRDRGSSGANVLTF
TGTGCCAGCATTGACCACCGGGACAGGGGAAGCTCTGGGGCCAACGTCCTGACTTTC
>TRBD2|TRBJ2-7|.|TRBV7-7
CASSLEAGGYEQYF
TGTGCTAGCAGCTTAGAGGCGGGAGGGTACGAGCAGTACTTC
>TRBD1|TRBJ2-1|.|TRBV13
CASSAPGTGLINEQFF
TGTGCCAGCAGCGCGCCCGGGACAGGGCTGATAAATGAGCAGTTCTTC
>TRBD2|TRBJ2-7|.|TRBV7-2
CASSWREGPYEQYF
TGTGCCAGCAGCTGGCGGGAGGGCCCCTACGAGCAGTACTTC
>.|TRBJ2-2|.|TRBV5-6
CASSFRGATGELFF
TGTGCCAGCAGCTTCCGCGGGGCCACCGGGGAGCTGTTTTTT
>TRBD2|TRBJ2-1|.|TRBV5-1
CASSLGSPRLAWYNEQFF
TGCGCCAGCAGCTTGGGATCCCCGAGACTAGCCTGGTACAATGAGCAGTTCTTC
>.|TRBJ2-5|.|TRBV4-1
CASSQVGGVGETQYF
TGCGCCAGCAGCCAAGTCGGGGGAGTCGGAGAGACCCAGTACTTC
>TRBD2|TRBJ2-1|.|TRBV7-9
CASSWETSRNEQFF
TGTGCCAGCAGCTGGGAGACTAGCCGCAATGAGCAGTTCTTC
>TRBD2|TRBJ2-1|.|TRBV6-1
CASISPSGVYNEQFF
TGTGCCAGCATATCACCTAGCGGGGTCTACAATGAGCAGTTCTTC
>.|TRBJ2-7|.|TRBV6-5
CASTGLGSYEQYF
TGTGCCAGCACCGGACTCGGATCCTACGAGCAGTACTTC
>TRBD2|TRBJ2-2|.|TRBV5-4
CASSWGGGPYTGELFF
TGTGCCAGCAGCTGGGGGGGAGGGCCTTATACCGGGGAGCTGTTTTTT
>TRBD2|TRBJ2-2|once|TRBV7-2
CASSLAGTNRRTGELFF
TGTGCCAGCAGCTTAGCGGGGACTAATAGACGCACCGGGGAGCTGTTTTTT
>.|TRBJ1-2|.|TRBV7-8
CASSPRTLVGGYTF
TGTGCCAGCAGCCCCCGAACCCTAGTTGGGGGCTACACCTTC
>.|TRBJ2-7|.|TRBV6-5
CASSAPSGEQYF
TGTGCCAGCAGCGCCCCCTCGGGCGAGCAGTACTTC
>.|TRBJ1-1|.|TRBV29-1
CSVSTGTTEAFF
TGCAGCGTGTCCACAGGAACCACTGAAGCTTTCTTT
>.|TRBJ2-7|.|TRBV9
CASSLRTSGAEQYF
TGTGCCAGCAGCCTTCGTACCTCTGGGGCCGAGCAGTACTTC
>.|TRBJ2-3|.|TRBV9
CASSVAAADTQYF
TGTGCCAGCAGCGTAGCGGCGGCAGATACGCAGTATTTT
>TRBD1|TRBJ1-1|.|TRBV16
CASSQAGTARTTEAFF
TGTGCCAGCAGCCAAGCCGGGACAGCTCGTACCACTGAAGCTTTCTTT
>TRBD2|TRBJ2-7|few|TRBV28
CASSLPKTSTSSYEQYF
TGTGCCAGCAGTTTGCCCAAGACTAGCACGAGCTCCTACGAGCAGTACTTC
>.|TRBJ2-3|.|TRBV7-6
CASSLIVSDTQYF
TGTGCCAGCAGCTTAATTGTTTCGGATACGCAGTATTTT